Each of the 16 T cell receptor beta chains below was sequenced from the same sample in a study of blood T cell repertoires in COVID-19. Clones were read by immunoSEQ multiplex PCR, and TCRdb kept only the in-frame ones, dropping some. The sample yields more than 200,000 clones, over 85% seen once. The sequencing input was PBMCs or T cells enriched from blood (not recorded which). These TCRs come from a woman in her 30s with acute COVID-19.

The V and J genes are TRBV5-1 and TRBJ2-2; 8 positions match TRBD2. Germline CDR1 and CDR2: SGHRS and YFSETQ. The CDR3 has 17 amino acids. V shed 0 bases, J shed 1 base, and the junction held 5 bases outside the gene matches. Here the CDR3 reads CASSLGFSGENTGELFF. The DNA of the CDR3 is TGCGCCAGCAGCTTGGGTTTTAGCGGGGAGAACACCGGGGAGCTGTTTTTT.

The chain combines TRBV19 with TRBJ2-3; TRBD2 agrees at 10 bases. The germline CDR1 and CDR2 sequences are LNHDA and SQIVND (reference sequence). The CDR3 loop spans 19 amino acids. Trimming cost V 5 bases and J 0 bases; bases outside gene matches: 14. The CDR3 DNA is TGTGCCAGTAGTCCCATAGCGGGGGGATCGACGAGCAGCACAGATACGCAGTATTTT. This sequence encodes CASSPIAGGSTSSTDTQYF.

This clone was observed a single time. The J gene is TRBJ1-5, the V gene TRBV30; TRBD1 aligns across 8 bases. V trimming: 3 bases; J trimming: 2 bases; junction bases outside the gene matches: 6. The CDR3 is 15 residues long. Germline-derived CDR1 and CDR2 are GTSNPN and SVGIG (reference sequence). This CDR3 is CAWSRGTGGNQPQHF. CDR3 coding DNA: TGTGCCTGGAGCCGAGGGACAGGAGGCAATCAGCCCCAGCATTTT.

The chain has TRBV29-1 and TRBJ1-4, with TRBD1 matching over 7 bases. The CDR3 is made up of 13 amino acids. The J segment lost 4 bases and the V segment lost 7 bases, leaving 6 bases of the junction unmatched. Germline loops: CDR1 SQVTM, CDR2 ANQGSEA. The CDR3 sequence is CSAGDRDNEKLFF. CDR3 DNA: TGCAGCGCCGGGGACAGAGATAATGAAAAACTGTTTTTT.

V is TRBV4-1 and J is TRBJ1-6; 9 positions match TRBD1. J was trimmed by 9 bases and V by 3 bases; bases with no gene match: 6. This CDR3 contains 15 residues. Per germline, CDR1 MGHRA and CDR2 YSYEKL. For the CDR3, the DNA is TGCGCCAGCAGCCAGCCCGGGACAGGGACTTCACCCCTCCACTTT. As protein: CASSQPGTGTSPLHF.

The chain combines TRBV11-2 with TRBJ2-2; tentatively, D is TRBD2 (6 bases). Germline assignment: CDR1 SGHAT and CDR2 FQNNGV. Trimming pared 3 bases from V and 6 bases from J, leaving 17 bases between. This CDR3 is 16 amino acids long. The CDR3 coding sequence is TGTGCCAGCAGCTTGGTGCGGGGTGTAGGAGCCGGGGAGCTGTTTTTT. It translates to CASSLVRGVGAGELFF.

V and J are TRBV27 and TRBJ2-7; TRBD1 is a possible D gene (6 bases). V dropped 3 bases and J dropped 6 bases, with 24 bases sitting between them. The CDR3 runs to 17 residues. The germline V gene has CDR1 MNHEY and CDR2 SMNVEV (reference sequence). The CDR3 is CASSFKFLAGALGEQYF. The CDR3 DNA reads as TGTGCCAGCAGTTTTAAGTTTTTGGCAGGGGCCCTGGGCGAGCAGTACTTC.

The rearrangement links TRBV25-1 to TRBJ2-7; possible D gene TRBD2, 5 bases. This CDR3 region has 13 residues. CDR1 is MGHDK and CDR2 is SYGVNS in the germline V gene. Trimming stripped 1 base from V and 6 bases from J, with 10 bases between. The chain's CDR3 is CASSEFGKSEQYF. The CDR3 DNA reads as TGTGCCAGCAGTGAATTCGGGAAAAGCGAGCAGTACTTC.

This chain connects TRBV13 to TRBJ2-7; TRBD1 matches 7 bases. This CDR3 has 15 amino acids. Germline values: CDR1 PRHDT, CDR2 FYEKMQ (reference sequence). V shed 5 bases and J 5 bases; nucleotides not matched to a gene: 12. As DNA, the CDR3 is TGTGCCAGCAGCCCGACCCCGACAGGGAGCCACGAGCAGTACTTC. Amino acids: CASSPTPTGSHEQYF.

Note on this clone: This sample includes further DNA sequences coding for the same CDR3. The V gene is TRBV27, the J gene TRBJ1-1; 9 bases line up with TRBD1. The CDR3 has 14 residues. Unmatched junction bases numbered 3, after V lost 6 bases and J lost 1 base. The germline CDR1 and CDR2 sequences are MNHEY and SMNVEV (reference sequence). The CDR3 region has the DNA TGTGCCAGCAGCCTGGGACAGGGGAACACTGAAGCTTTCTTT. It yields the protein CASSLGQGNTEAFF.

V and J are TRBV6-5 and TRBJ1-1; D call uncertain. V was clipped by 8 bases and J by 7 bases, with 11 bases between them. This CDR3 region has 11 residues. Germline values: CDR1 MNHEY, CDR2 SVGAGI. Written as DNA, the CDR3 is TGTGCCAGCGAGCGCAGAGGTGAAGCTTTCTTT. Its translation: CASERRGEAFF.

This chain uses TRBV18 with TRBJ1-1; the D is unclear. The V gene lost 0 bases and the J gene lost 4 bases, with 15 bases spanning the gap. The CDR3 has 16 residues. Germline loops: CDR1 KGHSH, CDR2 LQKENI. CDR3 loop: CASSPPAPSVGTEAFF. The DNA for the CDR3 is TGTGCCAGCTCACCACCCGCGCCCTCGGTCGGCACTGAAGCTTTCTTT. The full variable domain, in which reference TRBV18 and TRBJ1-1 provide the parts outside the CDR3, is NAGVMQNPRHLVRRRGQEARLRCSPMKGHSHVYWYRQLPEEGLKFMVYLQKENIIDESGMPKERFSAEFPKEGPSILRIQQVVRGDSAAYFCASSPPAPSVGTEAFFGQGTRLTVV.

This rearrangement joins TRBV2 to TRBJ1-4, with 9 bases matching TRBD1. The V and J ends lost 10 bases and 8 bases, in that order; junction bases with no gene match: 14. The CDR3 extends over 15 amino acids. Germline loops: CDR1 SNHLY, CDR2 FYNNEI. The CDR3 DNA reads TGTGCCATCAAGACCCGGGACAGGGAGATGGAAAAACTGTTTTTT. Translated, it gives CAIKTRDREMEKLFF.

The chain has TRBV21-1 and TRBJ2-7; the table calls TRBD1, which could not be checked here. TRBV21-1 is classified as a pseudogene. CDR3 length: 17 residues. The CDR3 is CASSKTTGHRLHYEQYF. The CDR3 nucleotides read TGTGCCAGCAGCAAAACGACGGGACATCGACTTCACTACGAGCAGTACTTC.

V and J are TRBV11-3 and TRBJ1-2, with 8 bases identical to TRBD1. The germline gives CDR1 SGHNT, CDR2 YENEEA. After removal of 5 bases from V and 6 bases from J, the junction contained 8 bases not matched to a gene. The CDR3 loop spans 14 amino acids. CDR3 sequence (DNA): TGTGCCAGCAGCCCCCAACAGGGGGGGGATGGCTACACCTTC. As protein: CASSPQQGGDGYTF.

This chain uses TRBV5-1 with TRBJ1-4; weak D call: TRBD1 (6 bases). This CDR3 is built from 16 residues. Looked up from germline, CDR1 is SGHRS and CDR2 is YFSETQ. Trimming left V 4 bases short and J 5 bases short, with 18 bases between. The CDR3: CASSPYQGRGNEKLFF. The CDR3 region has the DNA TGCGCCAGCAGCCCGTACCAGGGGAGGGGGAATGAAAAACTGTTTTTT. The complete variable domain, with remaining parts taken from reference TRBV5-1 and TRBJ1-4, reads KAGVTQTPRYLIKTRGQQVTLSCSPISGHRSVSWYQQTPGQGLQFLFEYFSETQRNKGNFPGRFSGRQFSNSRSEMNVSTLELGDSALYLCASSPYQGRGNEKLFFGSGTQLSVL.